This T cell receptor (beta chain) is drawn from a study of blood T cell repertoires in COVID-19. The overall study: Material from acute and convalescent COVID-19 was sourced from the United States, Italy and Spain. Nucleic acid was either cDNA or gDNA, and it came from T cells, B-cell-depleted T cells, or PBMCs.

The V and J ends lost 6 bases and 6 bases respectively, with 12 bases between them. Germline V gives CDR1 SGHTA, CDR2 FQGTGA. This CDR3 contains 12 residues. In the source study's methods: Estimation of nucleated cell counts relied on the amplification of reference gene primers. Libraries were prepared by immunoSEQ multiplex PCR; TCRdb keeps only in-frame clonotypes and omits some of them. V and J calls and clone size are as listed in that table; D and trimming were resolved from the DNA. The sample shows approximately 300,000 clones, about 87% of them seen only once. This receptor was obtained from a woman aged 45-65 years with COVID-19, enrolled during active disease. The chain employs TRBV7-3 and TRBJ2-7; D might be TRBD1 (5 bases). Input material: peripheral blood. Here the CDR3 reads CASSSSQGEQYF. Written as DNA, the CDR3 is TGTGCCAGCAGTTCATCCCAGGGCGAGCAGTACTTC.